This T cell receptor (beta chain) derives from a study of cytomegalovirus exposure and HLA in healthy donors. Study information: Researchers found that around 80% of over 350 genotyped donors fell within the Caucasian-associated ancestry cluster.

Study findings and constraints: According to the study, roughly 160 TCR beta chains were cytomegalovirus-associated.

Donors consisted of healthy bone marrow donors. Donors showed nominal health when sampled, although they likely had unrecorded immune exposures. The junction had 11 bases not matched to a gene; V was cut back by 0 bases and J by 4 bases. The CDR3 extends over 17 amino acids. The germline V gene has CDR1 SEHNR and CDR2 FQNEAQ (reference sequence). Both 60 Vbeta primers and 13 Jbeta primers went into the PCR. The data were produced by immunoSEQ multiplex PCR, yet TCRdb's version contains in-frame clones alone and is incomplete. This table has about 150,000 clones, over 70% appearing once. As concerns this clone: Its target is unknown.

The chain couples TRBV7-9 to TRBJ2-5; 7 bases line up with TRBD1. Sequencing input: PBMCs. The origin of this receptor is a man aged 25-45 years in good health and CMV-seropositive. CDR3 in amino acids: CASSLALGTEGGETQYF. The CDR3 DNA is TGTGCCAGCAGCTTAGCCCTCGGGACAGAAGGAGGAGAGACCCAGTACTTC.